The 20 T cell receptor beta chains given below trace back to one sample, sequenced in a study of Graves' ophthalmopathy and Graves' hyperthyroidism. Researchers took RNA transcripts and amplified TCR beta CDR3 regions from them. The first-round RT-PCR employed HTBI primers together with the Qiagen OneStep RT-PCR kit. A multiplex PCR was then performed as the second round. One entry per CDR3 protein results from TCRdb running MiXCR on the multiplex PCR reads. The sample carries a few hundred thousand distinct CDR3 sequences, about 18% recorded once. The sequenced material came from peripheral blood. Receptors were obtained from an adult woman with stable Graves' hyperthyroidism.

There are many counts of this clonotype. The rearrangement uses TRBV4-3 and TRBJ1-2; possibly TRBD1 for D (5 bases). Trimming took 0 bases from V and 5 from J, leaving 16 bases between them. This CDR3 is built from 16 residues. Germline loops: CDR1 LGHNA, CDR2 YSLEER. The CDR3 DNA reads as TGCGCCAGCAGCCAAGATTTCATTCGGGGGGAGTATGGCTACACCTTC. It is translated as CASSQDFIRGEYGYTF.

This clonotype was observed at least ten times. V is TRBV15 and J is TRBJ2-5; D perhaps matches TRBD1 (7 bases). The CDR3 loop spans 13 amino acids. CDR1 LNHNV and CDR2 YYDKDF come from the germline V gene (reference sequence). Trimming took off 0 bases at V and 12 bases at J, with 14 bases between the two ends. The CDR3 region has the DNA TGTGCCACCAGCAGAGACCCCAGGGGGGACAAGTACTTC. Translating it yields CATSRDPRGDKYF.

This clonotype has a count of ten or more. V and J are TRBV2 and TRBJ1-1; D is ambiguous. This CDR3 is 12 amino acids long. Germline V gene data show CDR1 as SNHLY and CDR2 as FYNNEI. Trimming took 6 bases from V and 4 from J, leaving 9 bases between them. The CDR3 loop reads CASRELGTEAFF. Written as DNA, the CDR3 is TGTGCCAGCAGGGAACTTGGCACTGAAGCTTTCTTT.

The DNA for the CDR3 is TGTGCCAGCAGTTTAGTCGCCGGGACTAGCGGGGGTAACGGGGAGCTGTTTTTT. Translated, it gives CASSLVAGTSGGNGELFF. The V gene is TRBV28, the J gene TRBJ2-2, with 14 nucleotides matching TRBD2. This CDR3 comprises 18 residues. Germline V lookup: CDR1 MDHEN, CDR2 SYDVKM. V lost 2 bases, J lost 7 bases, and 9 bases stayed unmatched.

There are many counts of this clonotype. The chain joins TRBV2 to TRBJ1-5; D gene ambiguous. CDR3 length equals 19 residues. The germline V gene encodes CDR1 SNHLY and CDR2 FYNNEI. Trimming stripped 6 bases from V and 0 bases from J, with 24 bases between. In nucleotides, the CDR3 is TGTGCCAGCAGCGCCGAAGGGTGGTTGTCTAGGCTTAGCAATCAGCCCCAGCATTTT. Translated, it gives CASSAEGWLSRLSNQPQHF.

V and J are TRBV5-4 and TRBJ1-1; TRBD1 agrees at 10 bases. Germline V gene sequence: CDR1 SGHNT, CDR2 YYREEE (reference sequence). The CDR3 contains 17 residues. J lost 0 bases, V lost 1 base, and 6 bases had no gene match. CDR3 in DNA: TGTGCCAGCAGCTTGTACGGGACAGGGGCCATGAACACTGAAGCTTTCTTT. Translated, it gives CASSLYGTGAMNTEAFF.

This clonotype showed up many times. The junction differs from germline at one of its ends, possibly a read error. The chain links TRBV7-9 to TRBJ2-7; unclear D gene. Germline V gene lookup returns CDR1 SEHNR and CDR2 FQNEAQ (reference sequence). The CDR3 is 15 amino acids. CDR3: CAGSLAGGATYEQYF. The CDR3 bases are TGTGCCGGCAGCTTAGCAGGCGGCGCCACCTACGAGCAGTACTTC.

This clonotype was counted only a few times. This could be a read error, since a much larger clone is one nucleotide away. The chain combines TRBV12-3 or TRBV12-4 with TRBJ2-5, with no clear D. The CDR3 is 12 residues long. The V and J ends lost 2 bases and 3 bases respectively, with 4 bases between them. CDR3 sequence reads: CASSLRKETQYF. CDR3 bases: TGTGCCAGCAGTTTAAGGAAAGAGACCCAGTACTTC.

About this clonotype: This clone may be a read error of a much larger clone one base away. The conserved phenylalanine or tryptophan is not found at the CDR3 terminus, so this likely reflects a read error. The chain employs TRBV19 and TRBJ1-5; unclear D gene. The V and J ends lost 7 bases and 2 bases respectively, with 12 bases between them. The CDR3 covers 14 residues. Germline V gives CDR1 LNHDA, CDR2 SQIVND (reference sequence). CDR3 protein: CASIGEGGNQPQHY. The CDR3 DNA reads TGTGCCAGTATTGGGGAGGGTGGCAATCAGCCCCAGCATTAT.

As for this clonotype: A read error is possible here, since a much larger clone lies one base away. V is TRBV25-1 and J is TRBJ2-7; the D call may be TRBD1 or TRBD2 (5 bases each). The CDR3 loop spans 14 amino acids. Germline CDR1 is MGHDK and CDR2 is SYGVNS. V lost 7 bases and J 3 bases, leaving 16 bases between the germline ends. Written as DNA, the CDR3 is TGTGCCAGCATACCCCGGGACCATATCTACGAGCAGTACTTC. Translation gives CASIPRDHIYEQYF.

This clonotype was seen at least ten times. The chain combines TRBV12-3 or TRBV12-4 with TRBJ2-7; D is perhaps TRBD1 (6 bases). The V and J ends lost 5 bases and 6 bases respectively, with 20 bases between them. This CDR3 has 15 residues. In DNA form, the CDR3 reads TGTGCCAGCAGTCCATCACAGGGTCTAGGGGTCGAGCAGTACTTC. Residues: CASSPSQGLGVEQYF.

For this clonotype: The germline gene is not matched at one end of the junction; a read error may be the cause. The CDR3: CASRTSGSRNIKYF. The DNA of the CDR3 is TGTGCCAGCAGGACTAGCGGGAGCCGGAACATTAAGTACTTC. The chain links TRBV28 to TRBJ2-4, with TRBD2 identical over 12 bases. CDR1 and CDR2 (germline): MDHEN, SYDVKM. The CDR3 has 14 amino acids.

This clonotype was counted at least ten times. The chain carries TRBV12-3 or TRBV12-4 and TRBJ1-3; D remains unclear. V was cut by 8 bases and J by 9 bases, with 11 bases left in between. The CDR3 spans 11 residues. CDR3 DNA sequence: TGTGCCAGCCTTGGAGGAGGCACCATATATTTT. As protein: CASLGGGTIYF.

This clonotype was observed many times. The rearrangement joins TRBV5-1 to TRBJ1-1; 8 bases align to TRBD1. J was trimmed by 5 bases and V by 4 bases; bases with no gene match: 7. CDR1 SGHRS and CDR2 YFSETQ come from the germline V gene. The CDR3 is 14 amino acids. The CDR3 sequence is CASSASRGQTEAFF. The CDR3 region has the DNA TGCGCCAGCAGCGCCTCCAGGGGGCAAACTGAAGCTTTCTTT.

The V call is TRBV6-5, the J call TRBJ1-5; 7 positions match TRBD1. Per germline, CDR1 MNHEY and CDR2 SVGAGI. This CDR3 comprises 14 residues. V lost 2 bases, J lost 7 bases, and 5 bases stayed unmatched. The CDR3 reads CASSYNRGRQPQHF. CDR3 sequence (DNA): TGTGCCAGCAGTTACAACAGGGGACGACAGCCCCAGCATTTT.

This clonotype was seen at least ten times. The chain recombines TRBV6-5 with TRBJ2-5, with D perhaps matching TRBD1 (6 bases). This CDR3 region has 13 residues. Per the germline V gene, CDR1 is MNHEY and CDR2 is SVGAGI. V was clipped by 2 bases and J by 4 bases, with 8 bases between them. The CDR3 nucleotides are TGTGCCAGCAGTTACAGGGGGAGAGAGACCCAGTACTTC. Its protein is CASSYRGRETQYF.

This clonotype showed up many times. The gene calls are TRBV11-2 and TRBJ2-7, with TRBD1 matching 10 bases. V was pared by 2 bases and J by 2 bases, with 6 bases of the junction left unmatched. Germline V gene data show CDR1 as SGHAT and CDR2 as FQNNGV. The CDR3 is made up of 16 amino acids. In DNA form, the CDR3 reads TGTGCCAGCAGCTTAAACGCCGGGACAGGGGCCTACGAGCAGTACTTC. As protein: CASSLNAGTGAYEQYF.

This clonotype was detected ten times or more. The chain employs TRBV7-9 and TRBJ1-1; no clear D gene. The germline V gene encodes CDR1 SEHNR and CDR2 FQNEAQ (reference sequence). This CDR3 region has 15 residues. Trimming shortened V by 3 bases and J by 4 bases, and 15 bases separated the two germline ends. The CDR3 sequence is CASSFSWSVGTEAFF. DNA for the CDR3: TGTGCCAGCAGCTTTAGTTGGAGCGTGGGCACTGAAGCTTTCTTT.

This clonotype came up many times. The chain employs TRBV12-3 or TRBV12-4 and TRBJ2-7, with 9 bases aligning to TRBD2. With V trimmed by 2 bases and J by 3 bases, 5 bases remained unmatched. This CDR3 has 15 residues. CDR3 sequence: CASSLFASGIYEQYF. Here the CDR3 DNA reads TGTGCCAGCAGTTTATTTGCTAGCGGGATCTACGAGCAGTACTTC.

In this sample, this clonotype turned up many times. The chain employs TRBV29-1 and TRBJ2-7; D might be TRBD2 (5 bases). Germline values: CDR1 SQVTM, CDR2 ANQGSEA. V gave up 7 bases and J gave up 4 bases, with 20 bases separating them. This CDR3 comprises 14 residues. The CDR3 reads CSAVMPPRVYEQYF. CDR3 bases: TGCAGCGCAGTAATGCCTCCGAGGGTATACGAGCAGTACTTC.